What follows are 32 T cell receptor beta chains derived from one specimen sequenced in a study of identical twins. TCRdb fed the 5' RACE reads into MiXCR, producing one record per CDR3 protein. There are just under 650,000 distinct CDR3 sequences in the sample; less than 9% occur only once, and 1.6% lies in the top ten. The data were also submitted as part of a second study, on yellow fever vaccine responses in identical twins.

Sequenced material: PBMCs. The receptors shown here come from a woman between 18 and 29 years old in good health.

This clonotype was recorded a few times. The chain employs TRBV28 and TRBJ2-1, with D perhaps being TRBD1 or TRBD2 (6 bases each). Germline CDR1 MDHEN, CDR2 SYDVKM. Trimming left V 6 bases short and J 9 bases short, with 21 bases between. The CDR3 runs to 15 residues. The CDR3 sequence is CASSPDRVGGTEQFF. CDR3 in DNA: TGTGCCAGCAGCCCCGACCGAGTAGGGGGGACTGAGCAGTTCTTC.

This clonotype was recorded a few times. Compared with germline, one end of the junction differs, possibly owing to a read error. This chain uses TRBV3-1 with TRBJ2-1, with 8 bases identical to TRBD2. The CDR3 consists of 15 residues. Germline-derived CDR1 and CDR2 are LGHDT and YNNKEL (reference sequence). The CDR3, as DNA: TGTGCCAGCAGCAAAGAGGGCGGGCGGGGGGCCGCACAGTTCTTC. Amino acids: CASSKEGGRGAAQFF.

The V gene is TRBV10-3, the J gene TRBJ1-2, with unresolved D. Trimming removed 11 bases at V and 0 bases at J, with 13 bases between. CDR3 length: 13 residues. The V gene's germline CDR1 is ENHRY and CDR2 SYGVKD. In DNA, the CDR3 is TGTGCCCTACAAGGAACCCCTAACTATGGCTACACCTTC. It encodes CALQGTPNYGYTF.

Note on this clonotype: The germline gene is not matched at one end of the junction; a read error may be the cause. The gene calls are TRBV20-1 and TRBJ1-1; D gene uncertain. The CDR3 is 15 amino acids. Germline CDR1 and CDR2: DFQATT and SNEGSKA (reference sequence). CDR3 DNA sequence: TGCAGTGCTAGAGATCCCGCCGGACCGAACACTGAAGTTTTCTTT. Protein product: CSARDPAGPNTEVFF.

This clonotype was found many times. The gene calls are TRBV29-1 and TRBJ2-3, with D possibly matching TRBD1 (6 bases). V dropped 0 bases and J dropped 4 bases, with 17 bases sitting between them. The CDR3 runs to 16 residues. CDR1 and CDR2 (germline): SQVTM, ANQGSEA. The CDR3 DNA sequence: TGCAGCGTTGAAGATTCACAGGGAAAGATCCCAGATACGCAGTATTTT. Translating it yields CSVEDSQGKIPDTQYF.

This clonotype was found many times. The chain uses TRBV12-3 or TRBV12-4 and TRBJ1-5; D is possibly TRBD1 (5 bases). The CDR3 runs to 12 residues. Trimming shortened V by 5 bases and J by 9 bases, and 11 bases separated the two germline ends. The CDR3 loop reads CASSRLGGPQHF. In DNA form, the CDR3 reads TGTGCCAGCAGTCGGCTGGGGGGGCCCCAGCATTTT.

This clonotype was seen at least ten times. The genes are TRBV4-1 and TRBJ2-3; 9 nucleotides match TRBD2. CDR1 and CDR2 from the germline V gene are MGHRA and YSYEKL. J was trimmed by 1 base and V by 2 bases; bases with no gene match: 1. This CDR3 contains 15 residues. As DNA, the CDR3 is TGCGCCAGCAGCCAACGACTAGCGGGCACAGATACGCAGTATTTT. Protein sequence: CASSQRLAGTDTQYF.

This chain uses TRBV9 with TRBJ2-3; D possibly corresponds to TRBD2 (5 bases). V lost 5 bases and J lost 1, with 14 bases in between. Germline CDR1 reads SGDLS; CDR2 reads YYNGEE. CDR3 length: 15 residues. The CDR3 DNA is TGTGCCAGCAGTCCGGAGGCTAGTGGCACAGATACGCAGTATTTT. Its protein product is CASSPEASGTDTQYF. Filled out from reference TRBV9 and TRBJ2-3, the complete variable domain reads DSGVTQTPKHLITATGQRVTLRCSPRSGDLSVYWYQQSLDQGLQFLIQYYNGEERAKGNILERFSAQQFPDLHSELNLSSLELGDSALYFCASSPEASGTDTQYFGPGTRLTVL.

This clonotype was counted at least ten times. The chain links TRBV20-1 to TRBJ2-3; D may be TRBD2 (5 bases). V was cut by 3 bases and J by 2 bases, with 9 bases left in between. Germline V gives CDR1 DFQATT, CDR2 SNEGSKA (reference sequence). The CDR3 extends over 13 amino acids. The CDR3 nucleotides read TGCAGTGCTAGGAGCGGAATCACAGATACGCAGTATTTT. It yields the protein CSARSGITDTQYF.

This clonotype was seen at least ten times. The J gene is TRBJ1-2, the V gene TRBV5-1, with 7 positions matching TRBD1. The CDR3 length is 16 residues. Germline values: CDR1 SGHRS, CDR2 YFSETQ. Unmatched junction bases numbered 10, after V lost 4 bases and J lost 1 base. CDR3 in DNA: TGCGCCAGCAGCCCCCAGGGGGGAGGCAATAACTATGGCTACACCTTC. This translates into CASSPQGGGNNYGYTF.

There are a few counts of this clonotype. The J gene is TRBJ2-1, the V gene TRBV15; 11 positions match TRBD1. V was clipped by 5 bases and J by 5 bases; unmatched bases: 2. The CDR3 is made up of 14 amino acids. CDR1 is LNHNV, CDR2 YYDKDF, per germline (reference sequence). The CDR3 DNA is TGTGCCACCAGCGGACAGGGGGCCCACAATGAGCAGTTCTTC. Translated, it gives CATSGQGAHNEQFF. Drawing the rest from reference TRBV15 and TRBJ2-1, the complete variable domain is DAMVIQNPRYQVTQFGKPVTLSCSQTLNHNVMYWYQQKSSQAPKLLFHYYDKDFNNEADTPDNFQSRRPNTSFCFLDIRSPGLGDTAMYLCATSGQGAHNEQFFGPGTRLTVL.

This clonotype was recorded many times. The genes are TRBV20-1 and TRBJ2-7, with D perhaps TRBD1 (5 bases). This CDR3 contains 12 residues. Germline values: CDR1 DFQATT, CDR2 SNEGSKA (reference sequence). Trimming shortened V by 6 bases and J by 3 bases, and 12 bases separated the two germline ends. The CDR3 bases are TGCAGTGCCCAGCCAGGGAACTACGAGCAGTACTTC. Protein: CSAQPGNYEQYF.

This clonotype was found a few times. The chain recombines TRBV12-3 or TRBV12-4 with TRBJ2-1; TRBD2 matches 8 bases. The V gene end was trimmed by 6 bases and the J gene end by 6 bases; junction bases not matched to a gene: 10. This CDR3 spans 15 amino acids. The CDR3 is CASSPGLDSLNEQFF. CDR3 sequence (DNA): TGTGCCAGCAGCCCGGGACTAGATTCCCTCAATGAGCAGTTCTTC.

This clonotype was recorded a few times. The V and J genes are TRBV20-1 and TRBJ2-3, with D perhaps TRBD1 (6 bases). Germline assignment: CDR1 DFQATT and CDR2 SNEGSKA (reference sequence). V shed 4 bases and J shed 11 bases, with 13 bases lying between them. The CDR3 is made up of 11 amino acids. CDR3 DNA: TGCAGTGCTACGTACAGGGATGGGCAGTATTTT. Encoded protein: CSATYRDGQYF.

This clonotype was counted at least ten times. The chain employs TRBV5-1 and TRBJ1-2; D gene uncertain. The V and J ends lost 0 bases and 3 bases respectively, with 21 bases between them. Germline V gives CDR1 SGHRS, CDR2 YFSETQ. The CDR3 has 18 amino acids. CDR3 nucleotide sequence: TGCGCCAGCAGCTTGGGTACGGGCGCGGACCTACAACACTATGGCTACACCTTC. It codes for CASSLGTGADLQHYGYTF. Combining the CDR3 with reference TRBV5-1 and TRBJ1-2 gives the whole variable domain KAGVTQTPRYLIKTRGQQVTLSCSPISGHRSVSWYQQTPGQGLQFLFEYFSETQRNKGNFPGRFSGRQFSNSRSEMNVSTLELGDSALYLCASSLGTGADLQHYGYTFGSGTRLTVV.

The chain uses TRBV20-1 and TRBJ2-5; 7 nucleotides agree with TRBD1. V was pared by 0 bases and J by 1 base, with 5 bases of the junction left unmatched. The CDR3 extends over 15 amino acids. CDR1 is DFQATT, CDR2 SNEGSKA, per germline (reference sequence). In DNA form, the CDR3 reads TGCAGTGCTAGAGACTTCAGGGGGAGCCAAGAGACCCAGTACTTC. Residues: CSARDFRGSQETQYF.

This clonotype was counted ten times or more. The chain recombines TRBV12-3 or TRBV12-4 with TRBJ1-1; D not certain. There are 12 residues in the CDR3. The V gene lost 2 bases and the J gene lost 7 bases, with 8 bases spanning the gap. This CDR3 reads CASSLRVYEAFF. CDR3 in DNA: TGTGCCAGCAGTTTACGGGTTTATGAAGCTTTCTTT.

This clonotype has only a few counts. This chain joins TRBV5-1 and TRBJ2-3; TRBD2 matches 8 bases. With 5 bases clipped from V and 14 bases from J, the junction kept 13 bases outside the gene matches. Germline CDR1 and CDR2: SGHRS and YFSETQ. This CDR3 contains 13 residues. CDR3 bases: TGCGCCAGCAGTCCGGGAGGGGGGACGCTTTGGTATTTT. The encoded protein is CASSPGGGTLWYF.

V and J are TRBV29-1 and TRBJ2-3; D unresolved. V was trimmed by 2 bases and J by 7 bases, leaving 10 bases between them. Per germline, CDR1 SQVTM and CDR2 ANQGSEA. CDR3 length: 12 amino acids. CDR3 in amino acids: CSVEFQINTQYF. For the CDR3, the DNA is TGCAGCGTTGAATTCCAAATAAATACGCAGTATTTT.

This clonotype has more than one count but fewer than ten. The gene calls are TRBV19 and TRBJ1-5; no firm D call. Trimming removed 11 bases from V and 7 bases from J, with 18 bases in between. Germline V lookup: CDR1 LNHDA, CDR2 SQIVND (reference sequence). The CDR3 has 13 amino acids. CDR3 sequence: CASGPQNLQPQHF. CDR3 nucleotide sequence: TGTGCCTCCGGGCCGCAGAACCTGCAGCCCCAGCATTTT.

This clonotype occurred many times. The chain carries TRBV6-1 and TRBJ1-6, with TRBD1 identical over 9 bases. This CDR3 is built from 18 residues. Trimming removed 5 bases from V and 0 bases from J; junction bases left unmatched: 8. Germline loops: CDR1 MNHNS, CDR2 SASEGT. The CDR3 bases are TGTGCCAGCAGTAGGGGGACAGGGTCAAGCTCCTATAATTCACCCCTCCACTTT. Protein product: CASSRGTGSSSYNSPLHF.

This clonotype was detected ten times or more. The CDR3 DNA follows: TGTGCCAGCAGAGGGACAAAAAATGCGAATGAGCAGTTCTTC. The encoded protein is CASRGTKNANEQFF. The rearrangement links TRBV11-2 to TRBJ2-1; a weak D match, TRBD1 (6 bases). Germline CDR1 is SGHAT and CDR2 is FQNNGV. V was trimmed by 6 bases and J by 7 bases, leaving 16 bases between them. The CDR3 is made up of 14 amino acids. The full variable domain, in which reference TRBV11-2 and TRBJ2-1 provide the parts outside the CDR3, is EAGVAQSPRYKIIEKRQSVAFWCNPISGHATLYWYQQILGQGPKLLIQFQNNGVVDDSQLPKDRFSAERLKGVDSTLKIQPAKLEDSAVYLCASRGTKNANEQFFGPGTRLTVL.

The chain carries TRBV9 and TRBJ2-7; D is perhaps TRBD2 (5 bases). Germline CDR1 reads SGDLS; CDR2 reads YYNGEE. The CDR3 is 13 residues long. V dropped 3 bases and J dropped 7 bases, with 14 bases sitting between them. For the CDR3, the DNA is TGTGCCAGCAGCGAGACCCCGGGGTTTGAGCAGTACTTC. Its translation: CASSETPGFEQYF.

This chain connects TRBV6-2 or TRBV6-3 to TRBJ2-7; 8 bases are shared with TRBD2. Trimming removed 6 bases from V and 6 bases from J; junction bases left unmatched: 13. The CDR3 runs to 15 residues. CDR1 is MNHEY, CDR2 SVGEGT, per germline. The CDR3 protein is CASSPAASGRSEQYV. CDR3 sequence (DNA): TGTGCCAGCAGCCCCGCGGCTAGCGGGCGTAGCGAGCAGTACGTC.

This chain joins TRBV6-5 and TRBJ1-2; D is perhaps TRBD1 (6 bases). CDR1 and CDR2 from the germline V gene are MNHEY and SVGAGI. The V end was cut by 0 bases, the J end by 7 bases, with 12 bases between. This CDR3 has 14 amino acids. The CDR3 loop reads CASSYSEGGGGYTF. Written as DNA, the CDR3 is TGTGCCAGCAGTTACTCTGAAGGGGGAGGTGGCTACACCTTC.

This clonotype was counted between two and nine times. Mismatch with germline at one junction end may stem from a read error. The chain employs TRBV20-1 and TRBJ2-7; 11 positions agree with TRBD2. The CDR3 length is 19 residues. Germline assignment: CDR1 DFQATT and CDR2 SNEGSKA (reference sequence). CDR3: CCARDSLELAGVNFYEQYF. DNA of the CDR3: TGCTGTGCTAGAGATAGTTTGGAACTAGCGGGAGTAAACTTCTACGAGCAGTACTTC.

This sequence joins TRBV29-1 and TRBJ1-2; 7 nucleotides match TRBD1. The CDR3 covers 15 residues. V shed 6 bases, J shed 4 bases, and the junction held 14 bases outside the gene matches. Germline V lookup: CDR1 SQVTM, CDR2 ANQGSEA. The CDR3 spells CSVRNDREGVYGYTF. The CDR3 DNA follows: TGCAGCGTAAGAAACGACAGGGAAGGAGTCTATGGCTACACCTTC.

This CDR3 is CASSPTGGLGGYTF. CDR3 sequence (DNA): TGTGCCAGCAGTCCGACAGGGGGCCTGGGTGGCTACACCTTC. This chain connects TRBV28 to TRBJ1-2; 10 nucleotides match TRBD1. The V gene end was trimmed by 5 bases and the J gene end by 7 bases; junction bases not matched to a gene: 7. Looked up from germline, CDR1 is MDHEN and CDR2 is SYDVKM. The CDR3 runs 14 residues.

This clonotype has only a few counts. This sequence joins TRBV5-6 and TRBJ2-1, with TRBD2 matching 8 bases. The germline V gene has CDR1 SGHDT and CDR2 YYEEEE. This CDR3 has 15 residues. The V gene end was trimmed by 4 bases and the J gene end by 8 bases; junction bases not matched to a gene: 11. As DNA, the CDR3 is TGTGCCAGCAGCCCCGTGTCCGGGGGGGCATATGAGCAGTTCTTC. The encoded protein is CASSPVSGGAYEQFF.

The chain employs TRBV20-1 and TRBJ2-1, with TRBD2 matching 14 bases. The germline V gene has CDR1 DFQATT and CDR2 SNEGSKA (reference sequence). The ends lost 3 bases at V and 9 bases at J; junction bases unmatched: 7. The CDR3 has 15 amino acids. This CDR3 reads CSARKTSGGESEQFF. In DNA, the CDR3 is TGCAGTGCTAGGAAGACTAGCGGGGGGGAGAGTGAGCAGTTCTTC.

This clonotype was seen repeatedly, ten times or more. CDR3 DNA: TGCGCCAGCAGCCGGGACAGGGACTACAATGAGCAGTTCTTC. Translated, it gives CASSRDRDYNEQFF. The chain carries TRBV5-1 and TRBJ2-1; TRBD1 agrees at 9 bases. This CDR3 region has 14 residues. V lost 4 bases to trimming and J lost 3 bases; unmatched junction nucleotides: 2. Germline CDR1 is SGHRS and CDR2 is YFSETQ.

This clonotype was counted ten times or more. This chain joins TRBV28 and TRBJ2-7, with a weak D call TRBD1 (6 bases). With 5 bases removed from V and 1 base from J, the gap between germline ends came to 12 bases. CDR1 is MDHEN and CDR2 is SYDVKM in the germline V gene. CDR3 size: 14 residues. CDR3 nucleotides: TGTGCCAGCAGTACAGGGATCCCTTCCTACGAGCAGTACTTC. This encodes CASSTGIPSYEQYF.